This TCR beta chain comes out of a study of Graves' ophthalmopathy and Graves' hyperthyroidism. For the study at large: Hyperthyroidism was considered stable when no ophthalmopathy appeared within 18 months of follow-up. Overall study results and limits: Most expanded thyroid clonotypes above 0.001 frequency also appeared in blood. Ophthalmopathy could be told apart from stable hyperthyroidism by a 13-signature model (about 88% sensitivity, over 65% specificity).

V lost 8 bases and J lost 5, with 10 bases in between. This CDR3 comprises 11 residues. The germline V gene encodes CDR1 SGHNT and CDR2 YENEEA. Concerning this clonotype itself: As yet, its antigen is unknown.

Reliance was placed on clinical symptoms, serum thyroxine, TRAb, thyroid ultrasound and orbital computed tomography for diagnosis. Amplified TCR beta CDR3 regions were obtained using RNA transcripts as template. The library came from an HTBI-primed first-round RT-PCR and a second-round multiplex PCR. Using its own MiXCR run on the multiplex PCR reads, TCRdb lists one record per CDR3 protein. Of over a million distinct CDR3 sequences in the sample, about 35% were seen once. The sequencing sample was made of peripheral blood or thyroid tissue (not recorded which). This TCR came from an adult man with Graves' hyperthyroidism. V usage is TRBV11-3 and J usage is TRBJ2-7; D unresolved. The CDR3 loop reads CASALDNEQYF. The CDR3 nucleotides read TGTGCCAGCGCATTAGACAACGAGCAGTACTTC.